Listed below are T cell receptor beta chains from one sample, sequenced in a study of T cells in Graves' hyperthyroidism and ophthalmopathy. TCRdb analysed the multiplex PCR reads with MiXCR anew, one entry per CDR3 protein. This sample has 350,000 to 450,000 distinct CDR3 sequences, with 11% to 15% found just once. The specimen sequenced was blood. These receptors all come from a man in his fifties or sixties with Graves' ophthalmopathy. Each CDR3 is given with its conserved first and last residue. The D gene is left open where the match is weak. Where a row states a size, it is once, few, many or the class of an expanded clone; other rows omit it.

d_call clone_size j_call v_call cdr3_nt cdr3_aa
- few TRBJ2-1 TRBV7-9 TGTGCCAGCAGCTCATTAACAATACAGGGGCAGTTCTTC CASSSLTIQGQFF
- few TRBJ1-5 TRBV4-1 TGCGCCAGCAGCCAAGACTCCATTATACCCAATCAGCCCCAGCATTTT CASSQDSIIPNQPQHF
- - TRBJ2-1 TRBV4-2 TGTGCCAGCAGCCCCCCTCACAGGGGGGGGCGCAATGAGCAGTTCTTC CASSPPHRGGRNEQFF
- many TRBJ1-5 TRBV18 TGTGCCAGCTCACAACAGGGTAACAATCAGCCCCAGCATTTT CASSQQGNNQPQHF
- many TRBJ2-7 TRBV20-1 TGCAGTGCTAACCCCCGGGGAACCTACGAGCAGTACTTC CSANPRGTYEQYF
- many TRBJ2-2 TRBV24-1 TGTGCCACCAGCCGGGGCACCGGGGAGCTGTTTTTT CATSRGTGELFF
- - TRBJ1-3 TRBV6-1 TGTGCCAGCAGGTCGGACAGCTTTGGAAACACCATATATTTT CASRSDSFGNTIYF
- many TRBJ2-3 TRBV28 TGTGCCAGCAGTTCGGAAAGGACAGCCACAGATACGCAGTATTTT CASSSERTATDTQYF
- many TRBJ1-2 TRBV3-1 TGTGCCAGCAGCCACGCGACGAATGGCTACACCTTC CASSHATNGYTF
TRBD2 many TRBJ2-5 TRBV11-3 TGTGCCAGCAGCTCGCGGGAGCGGGAGACCCAGTACTTC CASSSRERETQYF
TRBD1 many TRBJ2-7 TRBV5-6 TGTGCCAGCAGCCCCGGGGGACAGGGGGCGCGATACGAGCAGTACTTC CASSPGGQGARYEQYF
TRBD1 few TRBJ2-7 TRBV10-3 TGTGCCATCAGCCGACAGGGGGTGTCTCCCGAGCAGTACTTC CAISRQGVSPEQYF
- many TRBJ2-2 TRBV12-3/TRBV12-4 TGTGCCACCAGTGGGTTTTCCGGGACACTCAACACCGGGGAGCTGTTTTTT CATSGFSGTLNTGELFF
- few TRBJ2-2 TRBV3-1 TGTGCCAGCAGCCACGGACTGAGGAACACCGGGGAGCTGTTTTTT CASSHGLRNTGELFF
- many TRBJ2-1 TRBV6-1 TGTGCCAGCAGTGAAGAGGGGTTGGGACTCGTAGTGTATGAGCAGTTCTTC CASSEEGLGLVVYEQFF
TRBD1 - TRBJ2-5 TRBV24-1 TGTGCCACCAGTGACTCCGGGACAGGGGCGTATGAGACCCAGTACTTC CATSDSGTGAYETQYF
TRBD1 few TRBJ2-3 TRBV29-1 TGCAGCGTTGCCCGAGTCCGGGACAGTTTTTTGGATACGCAGTATTTT CSVARVRDSFLDTQYF
TRBD1 - TRBJ2-2 TRBV29-1 TGCAGCGTTCTCGGACAGGGAAAAGGGTCGGGCACCGGGGAGCTGTTTTTT CSVLGQGKGSGTGELFF
TRBD2 few TRBJ2-6 TRBV5-5 TGTGCCAGCAGCTTGGGGACTAGCGGGAGTCCTGGGGCCAACGTCCTGACTTTC CASSLGTSGSPGANVLTF
- - TRBJ1-1 TRBV12-3/TRBV12-4 TGTGCCAGCAGGCAAGAAACTACATATCTAGAGGAAGCTTTCTTT CASRQETTYLEEAFF
TRBD1 - TRBJ1-2 TRBV6-1 TGTGCCAGCGCTTTCGGGACAGGAGGCGGCTACACCTTC CASAFGTGGGYTF
- many TRBJ1-1 TRBV5-1 TGCGCCAGCACCCCGGACAGCCTGAACACTGAAGCTTTCTTT CASTPDSLNTEAFF
- once TRBJ2-7 TRBV14 TGTGCCAGCAGCAACGACAGGCGCGAGCAGTACTTC CASSNDRREQYF
- many TRBJ2-7 TRBV28 TGTGCCAGCAGTTTCGGCGGCTACTCCTACGAGCAGTACTTC CASSFGGYSYEQYF
- many TRBJ2-1 TRBV12-3/TRBV12-4 TGTGCCAGCAGTTTCCGGGGCGGTGAGCAGTTCTTC CASSFRGGEQFF
TRBD1 many TRBJ1-1 TRBV7-8 TGTGCCAGCAGCTACCGGGACAGTAACACTGAAGCTTTCTTT CASSYRDSNTEAFF
- few TRBJ2-5 TRBV7-9 TGTGCCAGCGGGTCTTCCGAGCCGGGGACCCAGTACTTC CASGSSEPGTQYF
- many TRBJ2-7 TRBV27 TGTGCCAGCAGGATGGGGGGGGCCATCAGCGACGAGCAGTACTTC CASRMGGAISDEQYF
- many TRBJ2-7 TRBV5-5 TGTGCCAGCAGCTTAACTGGACTGACCTACGAGCAGTACTTC CASSLTGLTYEQYF
- few TRBJ2-2 TRBV4-2 TGTGCCAGCAGCCTAGGCTCGGCGCCGATGAACACCGGGGAGCTGTTTTTT CASSLGSAPMNTGELFF
- - TRBJ2-1 TRBV19 TGTGCCAGTAGTAGGGTCTCTGGGAACTTAGTCAATGAGCAGTTCTTC CASSRVSGNLVNEQFF
TRBD1 few TRBJ2-2 TRBV15 TGTGCCACCAGCAGAGATGGACAGGTCACCGGGGAGCTGTTTTTT CATSRDGQVTGELFF
TRBD2 - TRBJ2-6 TRBV10-2 TGCGCCAGCAGCGGGAGGTCGGTCTCTGGGGCCAACGTCCTGACTTTC CASSGRSVSGANVLTF
- - TRBJ2-1 TRBV27 TGTGCCAGCAGTCAACCGGGCTCCTACAATGAGCAGTTCTTC CASSQPGSYNEQFF
- few TRBJ1-3 TRBV9 TGTGCCAGCAGCGCCAGCGTTAGACCTGGAAACACCATATATTTT CASSASVRPGNTIYF
- many TRBJ1-1 TRBV30 TGTGCCTCCAGGGTTTCGGCTGAAGCTTTCTTT CASRVSAEAFF